These 17 T cell receptor beta chains came from one sample sequenced in a study of blood T cells in healthy people across ages. The second PCR ran roughly 6 to 11 cycles with a sample-barcoded 5' primer and J-beta primers. TCRdb processed the 5' RACE reads anew with MiXCR; each CDR3 protein has one entry. Among about 670,000 distinct CDR3 sequences listed, roughly two fifths were seen once. Sequenced material: blood. These receptor sequences come from an older man in good health.

The chain joins TRBV18 to TRBJ1-6; tentatively, D is TRBD1 (6 bases). V was clipped by 3 bases and J by 9 bases, with 15 bases between them. Per the germline V gene, CDR1 is KGHSH and CDR2 is LQKENI. The CDR3 is made up of 15 amino acids. The CDR3 DNA reads TGTGCCAGCTCACCGCCGGACAGAGGAAGTTCACCCCTCCACTTT. Translated, it gives CASSPPDRGSSPLHF. Combining the CDR3 with reference TRBV18 and TRBJ1-6 gives the whole variable domain NAGVMQNPRHLVRRRGQEARLRCSPMKGHSHVYWYRQLPEEGLKFMVYLQKENIIDESGMPKERFSAEFPKEGPSILRIQQVVRGDSAAYFCASSPPDRGSSPLHFGNGTRLTVT.

The chain uses TRBV29-1 and TRBJ1-2, with TRBD1 matching 9 bases. Germline CDR1 reads SQVTM; CDR2 reads ANQGSEA. This CDR3 is 15 amino acids long. Trimming removed 1 base from V and 2 bases from J; junction bases left unmatched: 5. CDR3 DNA: TGCAGCGTTGAAGTACAGGGGGCGCGGAACTATGGCTACACCTTC. Translation gives CSVEVQGARNYGYTF.

V usage is TRBV2 and J usage is TRBJ1-1; TRBD1 matches at 7 bases. Per the germline V gene, CDR1 is SNHLY and CDR2 is FYNNEI. J gave up 1 base and V 6 bases, and 11 bases lay outside the gene matches. The CDR3 is 16 amino acids. This CDR3 is CASSGGGRDRNTEAFF. In DNA form, the CDR3 reads TGTGCCAGCAGCGGGGGGGGCCGGGACAGGAACACTGAAGCTTTCTTT.

The chain uses TRBV7-2 and TRBJ1-6; 7 bases line up with TRBD1. CDR1 is SGHTA and CDR2 is FQGNSA in the germline V gene. The CDR3 covers 20 residues. J gave up 0 bases and V 5 bases, and 16 bases lay outside the gene matches. CDR3 in amino acids: CASSGLEGQTASSYNSPLHF. As DNA, the CDR3 is TGTGCCAGCAGCGGACTAGAGGGACAGACCGCGAGCTCCTATAATTCACCCCTCCACTTT. The whole variable domain, remainder taken from reference TRBV7-2 and TRBJ1-6, is GAGVSQSPSNKVTEKGKDVELRCDPISGHTALYWYRQSLGQGLEFLIYFQGNSAPDKSGLPSDRFSAERTGGSVSTLTIQRTQQEDSAVYLCASSGLEGQTASSYNSPLHFGNGTRLTVT.

This clonotype has just a few counts. V gene TRBV4-2 combines with J gene TRBJ2-3; D tentatively fits TRBD1 or TRBD2 (6 bases each). V lost 4 bases to trimming and J lost 2 bases, with 16 bases between them. This CDR3 comprises 16 residues. Per germline, CDR1 LGHNA and CDR2 YNFKEQ. Here the CDR3 reads CASSPRGRRNTDTQYF. CDR3 coding DNA: TGTGCCAGCAGCCCCCGGGGGCGGAGAAACACAGATACGCAGTATTTT.

The sample holds a few counts of this clonotype. The chain has TRBV4-1 and TRBJ1-1, with D hard to call. From germline, CDR1 is MGHRA and CDR2 YSYEKL. The CDR3 has 16 residues. Between the trimmed V and J ends, which lost 0 bases and 4 bases, there was a span of 15 bases. Written as DNA, the CDR3 is TGCGCCAGCAGCCAAGAGAGGGTCGGGGTTGCCACTGAAGCTTTCTTT. Encoded protein: CASSQERVGVATEAFF.

This clonotype appeared a few times. The rearrangement joins TRBV2 to TRBJ2-5; the match to TRBD1 covers 11 bases. V dropped 11 bases and J dropped 5; count of bases not matched to a gene: 10. This CDR3 has 14 residues. Germline CDR1 reads SNHLY; CDR2 reads FYNNEI. The CDR3 region is CAGTGQGAWETQYF. In nucleotides, the CDR3 is TGTGCCGGAACAGGACAGGGGGCTTGGGAGACCCAGTACTTC.

V is TRBV28 and J is TRBJ2-3; tentatively, D is TRBD1 (5 bases). V lost 6 bases and J lost 2, with 9 bases in between. CDR1 is MDHEN, CDR2 SYDVKM, per germline. The CDR3 covers 13 residues. This CDR3 reads CASRDSDTDTQYF. CDR3 sequence (DNA): TGTGCCAGCAGAGACAGCGACACAGATACGCAGTATTTT.

The CDR3 nucleotides are TGTGCCAGCAGTCCACGGTGGGGCCCGCAAGAGACCCAGTACTTC. Its protein is CASSPRWGPQETQYF. The V call is TRBV6-5, the J call TRBJ2-5, with D possibly matching TRBD1 (5 bases). V lost 5 bases, J lost 2 bases, and 15 bases lay in between. The germline gives CDR1 MNHEY, CDR2 SVGAGI. The CDR3 length is 15 residues.

This clonotype has more than one count but fewer than ten. The chain carries TRBV20-1 and TRBJ2-1, with 9 positions matching TRBD2. CDR3 size: 17 residues. V lost 1 base to trimming and J lost 8 bases; unmatched junction nucleotides: 15. Germline V lookup: CDR1 DFQATT, CDR2 SNEGSKA (reference sequence). The CDR3 DNA follows: TGCAGTGCTAGAGGACCGGGACTAGCAGGAAAAATCGATGAGCAGTTCTTC. This encodes CSARGPGLAGKIDEQFF.

This chain joins TRBV27 and TRBJ1-4, with D possibly being TRBD1 (6 bases). Germline values: CDR1 MNHEY, CDR2 SMNVEV (reference sequence). V was pared by 4 bases and J by 6 bases, with 15 bases between. The CDR3 covers 15 residues. The CDR3 DNA follows: TGTGCCAGCAGTTCCTTCGGGGGCGGGGATGAAAAACTGTTTTTT. It encodes CASSSFGGGDEKLFF.

This clonotype has only a few counts. J is TRBJ2-3 and V is TRBV10-3; 14 bases are a match to TRBD2. The germline V gene encodes CDR1 ENHRY and CDR2 SYGVKD. The CDR3 length is 13 residues. Trimming took 10 bases from V and 6 from J; bases not matched to a gene: 3. The CDR3 reads CATGTSGSDTQYF. The CDR3 DNA sequence: TGTGCCACCGGGACTAGCGGGAGTGATACGCAGTATTTT.

The rearrangement links TRBV5-1 to TRBJ2-4; TRBD1 agrees at 7 bases. CDR3 size: 14 residues. The junction had 6 bases not matched to a gene; V was cut back by 4 bases and J by 5 bases. The germline gives CDR1 SGHRS, CDR2 YFSETQ. CDR3 DNA sequence: TGCGCCAGCAGCCAAGCCGGGACAGAAAACATTCAGTACTTC. Translation: CASSQAGTENIQYF.

The table lists this clonotype with a count of one. The CDR3 coding sequence is TGTGCCAGCCACACCCGGGGGGTGAATGAGCAGTTCTTC. Translating gives CASHTRGVNEQFF. V and J are TRBV27 and TRBJ2-1; TRBD2 matches 7 bases. Germline loops: CDR1 MNHEY, CDR2 SMNVEV (reference sequence). The CDR3 is 13 amino acids. Trimming cost V 8 bases and J 7 bases; bases outside gene matches: 8.

The chain employs TRBV11-3 and TRBJ2-1; TRBD2 matches at 10 bases. Germline values: CDR1 SGHNT, CDR2 YENEEA. V lost 1 base to trimming and J lost 6 bases; unmatched junction nucleotides: 6. The CDR3 totals 16 residues. CDR3 DNA: TGTGCCAGCAGCTTAGGCCTAGCGGGGGTGGGCAATGAGCAGTTCTTC. Translated: CASSLGLAGVGNEQFF.

V gene TRBV6-2 or TRBV6-3 combines with J gene TRBJ2-4, with D possibly TRBD2 on 5 matching bases. Germline V gene lookup returns CDR1 MNHEY and CDR2 SVGEGT. Trimming stripped 4 bases from V and 14 bases from J, with 12 bases between. The CDR3 covers 11 residues. This CDR3 is CASSWEQREYF. The CDR3 DNA reads TGTGCCAGCAGTTGGGAGCAGAGGGAGTACTTC.

The chain joins TRBV9 to TRBJ2-3; 8 bases line up with TRBD2. The CDR3 totals 15 residues. Germline V gene data show CDR1 as SGDLS and CDR2 as YYNGEE. V dropped 6 bases and J dropped 5; count of bases not matched to a gene: 11. CDR3 DNA: TGTGCCAGCAAAGGAAAAGCGGGAGAGAGAGATACGCAGTATTTT. As protein: CASKGKAGERDTQYF.